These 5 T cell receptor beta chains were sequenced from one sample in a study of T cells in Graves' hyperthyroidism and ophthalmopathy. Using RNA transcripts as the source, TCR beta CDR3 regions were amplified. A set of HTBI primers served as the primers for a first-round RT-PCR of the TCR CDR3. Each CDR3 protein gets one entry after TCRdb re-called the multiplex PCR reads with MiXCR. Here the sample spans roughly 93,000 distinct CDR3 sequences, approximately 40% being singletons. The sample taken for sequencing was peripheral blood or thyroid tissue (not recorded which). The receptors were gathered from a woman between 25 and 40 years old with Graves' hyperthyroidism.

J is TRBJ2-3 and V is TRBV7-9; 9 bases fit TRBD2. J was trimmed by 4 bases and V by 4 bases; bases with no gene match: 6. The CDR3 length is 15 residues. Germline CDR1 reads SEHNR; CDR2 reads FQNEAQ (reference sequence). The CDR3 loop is CASSYSGSVADTQYF. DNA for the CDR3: TGTGCCAGCAGCTATAGCGGGAGTGTAGCAGATACGCAGTATTTT.

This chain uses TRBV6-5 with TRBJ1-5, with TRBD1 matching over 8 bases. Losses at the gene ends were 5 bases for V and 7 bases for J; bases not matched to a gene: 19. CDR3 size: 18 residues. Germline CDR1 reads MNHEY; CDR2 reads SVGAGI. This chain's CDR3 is CASSTPTGTGRRRQPQHF. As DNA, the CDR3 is TGTGCCAGCAGTACCCCGACAGGGACAGGCCGGAGGAGGCAGCCCCAGCATTTT.

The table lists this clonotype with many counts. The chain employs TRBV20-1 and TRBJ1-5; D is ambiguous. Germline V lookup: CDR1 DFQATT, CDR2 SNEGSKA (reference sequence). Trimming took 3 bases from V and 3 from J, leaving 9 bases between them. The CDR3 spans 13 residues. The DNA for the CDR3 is TGCAGTGCTAGCGGCAGCCCCAATCAGCCCCAGCATTTT. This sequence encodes CSASGSPNQPQHF.

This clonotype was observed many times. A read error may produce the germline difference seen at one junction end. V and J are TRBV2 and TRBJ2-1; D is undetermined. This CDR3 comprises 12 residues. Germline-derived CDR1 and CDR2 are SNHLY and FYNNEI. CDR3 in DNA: TGTGCCAGCAGTTACTCCGACAATGAGCAGTTCTTC. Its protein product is CASSYSDNEQFF. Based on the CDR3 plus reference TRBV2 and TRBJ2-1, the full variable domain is EPEVTQTPSHQVTQMGQEVILRCVPISNHLYFYWYRQILGQKVEFLVSFYNNEISEKSEIFDDQFSVERPDGSNFTLKIRSTKLEDSAMYFCASSYSDNEQFFGPGTRLTVL.

In nucleotides, the CDR3 is TGCAGTGACCTTAGCGGGAGAGAAGAGACCCAGTACTTC. Residues: CSDLSGREETQYF. J is TRBJ2-5 and V is TRBV20-1, with 9 nucleotides matching TRBD2. CDR3 length: 13 residues. V gave up 7 bases and J gave up 3 bases; unmatched junction bases: 6. CDR1 is DFQATT and CDR2 is SNEGSKA in the germline V gene (reference sequence).